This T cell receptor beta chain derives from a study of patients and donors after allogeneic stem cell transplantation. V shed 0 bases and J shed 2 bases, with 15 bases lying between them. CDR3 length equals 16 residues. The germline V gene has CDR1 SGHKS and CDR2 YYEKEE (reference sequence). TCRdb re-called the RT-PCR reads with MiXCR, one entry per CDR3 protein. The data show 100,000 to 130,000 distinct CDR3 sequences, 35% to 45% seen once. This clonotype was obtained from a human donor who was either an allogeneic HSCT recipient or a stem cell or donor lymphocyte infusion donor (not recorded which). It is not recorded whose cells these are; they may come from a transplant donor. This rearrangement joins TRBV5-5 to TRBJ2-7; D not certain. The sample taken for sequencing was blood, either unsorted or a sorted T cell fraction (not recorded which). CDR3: CASSLGAYSFAYEQYF. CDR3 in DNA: TGTGCCAGCAGCTTGGGGGCCTACAGTTTCGCCTACGAGCAGTACTTC.